This TCR beta chain derives from a study of CD8+ T cells in alopecia areata (dated by TCRdb to 2016 to 2018). About the full investigation: High-throughput TCRbeta sequencing was used to examine T cell clonal expansion in alopecia areata in both the C3H/HeJ mouse model and human patients. TCRbeta CDR3 regions were amplified by immunoSEQ multiplex PCR with 35 Vbeta forward and 13 Jbeta reverse primers. On the human side, TCRbeta sequencing was run on scalp tissue and on sorted CD4+ and CD8+ peripheral blood T cells from healthy controls and from alopecia areata patients with either patchy or totalis/universalis disease. RNA was obtained with the PAXgene miRNA kit for fixed scalp, the miRNeasy kit for PBMCs, and the RNeasy kit for mouse skin. Scalp clonality was compared across normal scalp (n=4), patchy alopecia areata scalp (n=8), and alopecia totalis/universalis scalp (n=8).

Libraries were built with the immunoSEQ multiplex PCR assay. For TCR sequencing, RNA was extracted from every sample and reverse transcribed into cDNA to serve as template. SuperScript III was used to make first-strand cDNA, primed with a 2:1 mix of oligo-dT and random hexamers. A synthetic immune receptor repertoire was used to measure amplification bias, and any remaining bias was corrected computationally. The published analysis was carried out like this. Raw reads were preprocessed to remove errors, and CDR3 was defined by IMGT conventions from the conserved cysteine to phenylalanine. Clonality was computed as 1 minus the Shannon entropy, with the entropy normalized by log2 of the number of productive unique TCRs. Whether scalp clones were CD4 or CD8 was inferred by matching scalp TCRbeta sequences against CD4 and CD8 repertoires sorted from blood. TCRdb limited this immuneACCESS table to in-frame rearrangements with V and J called. A share of clones is missing; checked studies link under half to unresolved V genes, and the rest is unexplained. That table is the source of V, J and clone size, and D and trimming were worked out from the DNA. The sample yields 65,000 to 95,000 clones; roughly half were counted once. The ten largest clones represent just over 5.5% of the sample.

Lesional scalp punch biopsies and peripheral blood were obtained from alopecia areata patients. PBMCs were isolated by density centrifugation and stained for CD3, CD4 and CD8, after which CD4+ and CD8+ T cells were sorted on a FACSAria. The untreated alopecia areata patients were recruited through a multicenter biomarker study. In four to six patients from the biomarker study, blood CD8+ T cells were sorted further into NKG2D-low and NKG2D-high fractions. This clone was counted between two and nine times. The antigen this receptor binds is unknown. Base qualities are missing; no much larger clone stands one base away. General study outcomes and caveats: Resident alphabeta T cells in normal human skin are also sequenced, complicating scalp TCR repertoire analysis, unlike mouse skin dominated by gammadelta T cells. Shared TCR sequences between patients were less evident than in mice, which may be partly attributable to HLA diversity in the patient population. Compared with normal scalp, lesional scalp had higher clonality and more expanded CD8+ clones, particularly in alopecia totalis/universalis, a pattern that suggests antigenic drive.

The junction shows trimming of 5 bases on V and 7 bases on J, plus 23 bases between the germline ends. Based on the germline V gene, the CDR1 and CDR2 sequences are SQVTM and ANQGSEA. From cysteine to phenylalanine, the CDR3 is 16 amino acids long. Only the CDR3 part of the read is kept: 48 bases, read in frame from the first base. The chain was built from TRBV29-1 and TRBJ2-2; the D call could be TRBD1 or TRBD2, with each sharing 5 bases. Material for sequencing was NKG2D-high CD8+ T cells sorted from blood. This sample's cell subset or site label indicates: sorted CD8+ NKG2D-high blood T cells. The clonotype was recovered from a human donor with alopecia areata. The CDR3 here reads CSVHAIGRDGRGELFF. Here is the DNA: TGCAGCGTTCACGCCATCGGAAGGGACGGCCGCGGGGAGCTGTTTTTT.